These 11 T cell receptor beta chains came from one sample sequenced in a study of cytomegalovirus exposure and HLA in healthy donors. The PCR made use of 60 Vbeta and 13 Jbeta primers. Sequencing used immunoSEQ multiplex PCR; TCRdb keeps in-frame clones, though not all of them. The table shows about 200,000 clones, with roughly 78% occurring only once. Material: PBMCs. All receptors derive from a girl between 10 and 17 years old in good health and CMV-seropositive.

This chain links TRBV7-2 with TRBJ1-2; 9 bases map to TRBD1. This CDR3 contains 14 residues. CDR1 is SGHTA and CDR2 is FQGNSA in the germline V gene. Trimming cost V 5 bases and J 7 bases; bases outside gene matches: 8. The CDR3 loop is CASSPKTGGGGYTF. DNA of the CDR3: TGTGCCAGCAGCCCAAAGACAGGGGGTGGTGGCTACACCTTC.

The chain joins TRBV9 to TRBJ1-1; a weak D match, TRBD1 (5 bases). CDR1 is SGDLS, CDR2 YYNGEE, per germline. This CDR3 region has 13 residues. V lost 4 bases, J lost 5 bases, and 12 bases lay in between. CDR3 in DNA: TGTGCCAGCAGCAAGGGGCTGGAGACTGAAGCTTTCTTT. Protein: CASSKGLETEAFF.

This clone was observed a handful of times. The V gene is TRBV6-6, the J gene TRBJ1-2; TRBD1 might be the D (6 bases). Trimming took off 5 bases at V and 8 bases at J, with 21 bases between the two ends. Germline V gene sequence: CDR1 MNHNY, CDR2 SVGAGI (reference sequence). The CDR3 is 15 residues long. The CDR3 region has the DNA TGTGCCAGCAGTCCGGAGCAACTGGGGGCGCGGGGCTACACCTTC. Amino acid sequence: CASSPEQLGARGYTF.

The gene calls are TRBV5-1 and TRBJ2-7, with D possibly matching TRBD1 (5 bases). Germline V gene lookup returns CDR1 SGHRS and CDR2 YFSETQ. Deletions cut 1 base from V and 3 bases from J, with 14 bases between. There are 15 residues in the CDR3. The CDR3 DNA sequence: TGCGCCAGCAGCTTGCCCGCCGACGGACACTACGAGCAGTACTTC. This encodes CASSLPADGHYEQYF.

This chain uses TRBV9 with TRBJ1-1; TRBD1 matches 7 bases. The V gene end was trimmed by 5 bases and the J gene end by 0 bases; junction bases not matched to a gene: 13. The CDR3 is 17 residues long. The V gene's germline CDR1 is SGDLS and CDR2 YYNGEE. The DNA for the CDR3 is TGTGCCAGCAGTGTGGTAGACAGGGTTTTAATGAACACTGAAGCTTTCTTT. Translation gives CASSVVDRVLMNTEAFF. Using reference TRBV9 and TRBJ1-1 for the parts outside the CDR3, the full variable domain is DSGVTQTPKHLITATGQRVTLRCSPRSGDLSVYWYQQSLDQGLQFLIQYYNGEERAKGNILERFSAQQFPDLHSELNLSSLELGDSALYFCASSVVDRVLMNTEAFFGQGTRLTVV.

This chain joins TRBV27 and TRBJ1-2, with D maybe TRBD1 (5 bases). V lost 6 bases and J 7 bases, leaving 21 bases between the germline ends. The CDR3 runs 15 residues. Germline CDR1 is MNHEY and CDR2 is SMNVEV (reference sequence). CDR3 loop: CASSISTRQGGGYTF. In DNA form, the CDR3 reads TGTGCCAGCAGCATCTCAACCAGGCAGGGCGGTGGCTACACCTTC.

The V gene is TRBV6-1, the J gene TRBJ2-5; TRBD2 matches at 11 bases. The V gene's germline CDR1 is MNHNS and CDR2 SASEGT. The CDR3 is 15 residues long. Losses at the gene ends were 2 bases for V and 8 bases for J; bases not matched to a gene: 7. The CDR3 loop is CASSETSGGRPTQYF. CDR3 bases: TGTGCCAGCAGTGAAACTAGCGGGGGACGCCCAACCCAGTACTTC.

The chain recombines TRBV10-3 with TRBJ2-5, with 9 bases identical to TRBD2. The V gene end was trimmed by 3 bases and the J gene end by 5 bases; junction bases not matched to a gene: 10. This CDR3 is 16 amino acids long. Germline values: CDR1 ENHRY, CDR2 SYGVKD. The CDR3: CAISESAGGSGETQYF. DNA of the CDR3: TGTGCCATCAGTGAATCGGCGGGGGGGTCTGGGGAGACCCAGTACTTC.

The chain uses TRBV4-3 and TRBJ2-7; 7 bases are shared with TRBD2. V was clipped by 0 bases and J by 0 bases; unmatched bases: 8. The CDR3 contains 17 residues. Germline loops: CDR1 LGHNA, CDR2 YSLEER. In nucleotides, the CDR3 is TGCGCCAGCAGCCAAGATAAAGGACTAGGGAGCTCCTACGAGCAGTACTTC. Amino acids: CASSQDKGLGSSYEQYF.

The genes are TRBV18 and TRBJ1-1, with 10 positions matching TRBD1. The germline V gene has CDR1 KGHSH and CDR2 LQKENI. The CDR3 consists of 14 residues. The V and J ends lost 3 bases and 4 bases, in that order; junction bases with no gene match: 2. In DNA, the CDR3 is TGTGCCAGCTCACCGGGACAGGGGATCACTGAAGCTTTCTTT. This sequence encodes CASSPGQGITEAFF.

CDR3 sequence: CASSLVAGHTNSPLHF. Here the CDR3 DNA reads TGTGCCAGCAGCTTAGTGGCGGGTCATACTAATTCACCCCTCCACTTT. This rearrangement joins TRBV7-9 to TRBJ1-6; no clear D gene. The V gene lost 1 base and the J gene lost 6 bases, with 13 bases spanning the gap. The CDR3 spans 16 residues. The germline gives CDR1 SEHNR, CDR2 FQNEAQ (reference sequence).